This is a list of T cell receptor beta chains from one sample in a study of OX40 agonist ivuxolimab in advanced cancers. Measured with immunoSEQ multiplex PCR; TCRdb has only the in-frame clones, and not every one. The sample holds roughly 50,000 clones, roughly 86% seen once. The sequencing used CD4+ or CD8+ T cells sorted from blood, collected in a trial of the OX40 agonist ivuxolimab. All receptors come from an adult with an advanced solid tumor such as melanoma, head and neck, liver or kidney cancer. CDR3s include the opening cysteine and the closing phenylalanine or tryptophan. D genes are given only for firm matches. A clone size is listed for some rows: how often the clone was seen (once, few, many), or a class if it is expanded.

cdr3_length j_call v_call clone_size d_call cdr3_nt cdr3_aa
13 TRBJ1-1 TRBV5-4 NA NA TGTGCCAGCAGCGTGGAACGAAGCACTGAAGCTTTCTTT CASSVERSTEAFF
15 TRBJ2-2 TRBV5-1 NA NA TGCGCCAGCAGCTTGGAGGGGGGCCACACCGGGGAGCTGTTTTTT CASSLEGGHTGELFF
15 TRBJ1-5 TRBV9 NA NA TGTGCCAGCAGCGTAGGTGAGGGTATGCATCAGCCCCAGCATTTT CASSVGEGMHQPQHF
14 TRBJ2-2 TRBV19 NA TRBD1 TGTGCCAGTAGGGGACAGGCGAACACCGGGGAGCTGTTTTTT CASRGQANTGELFF
14 TRBJ1-1 TRBV18 NA NA TGTGCCAGCTCACCACGGAGGGAGAACACTGAAGCTTTCTTT CASSPRRENTEAFF
14 TRBJ2-1 TRBV4-1 NA NA TGCGCCAGCAGCCGAGGGACGGTAGACAATGAGCAGTTCTTC CASSRGTVDNEQFF
13 TRBJ1-1 TRBV11-2 NA NA TGTGCCAGCAGCTTAGAGGGGAACACTGAAGCTTTCTTT CASSLEGNTEAFF
15 TRBJ2-2 TRBV5-4 NA NA TGTGCCAGCAGCTCCTACGGGTTGGTGGCCGGGGAGCTGTTTTTT CASSSYGLVAGELFF
15 TRBJ1-5 TRBV19 NA NA TGTGCCAGTAGTATAGTCGCGAGGTCGGATCAGCCCCAGCATTTT CASSIVARSDQPQHF
14 TRBJ1-1 TRBV6-6 NA NA TGTGCCAGCAGTTACTTCAGAGGGGGGACTGAAGCTTTCTTT CASSYFRGGTEAFF
16 TRBJ1-2 TRBV4-1 few NA TGCGCCAGCAGCCAGTCCAGGGTGGGGGGTGACTATGGCTACACCTTC CASSQSRVGGDYGYTF
14 TRBJ2-7 TRBV12-5 NA NA TGTGCTAGTGGTAGAACCGAGGGGTCGTCCGAGCAGTACTTC CASGRTEGSSEQYF
17 TRBJ1-1 TRBV7-3 NA TRBD1 TGTGCCAGCAGCCTCGGACCCCGGGACAGTAGGTCCACTGAAGCTTTCTTT CASSLGPRDSRSTEAFF
14 TRBJ2-5 TRBV10-3 NA NA TGTGCCATCAGGAAGGATGGGAATCAAGAGACCCAGTACTTC CAIRKDGNQETQYF
13 TRBJ2-5 TRBV2 NA TRBD1 TGTGCCAGCAGGGGACAGGCGCAAGAGACCCAGTACTTC CASRGQAQETQYF
19 TRBJ2-1 TRBV18 NA TRBD2 TGTGCCAGCTCACGCTTGACTAGCGGGGGGCCGAGCTCCTACAATGAGCAGTTCTTC CASSRLTSGGPSSYNEQFF
14 TRBJ2-7 TRBV7-2 NA TRBD2 TGTGCCAGCAGCTTAGGCGGGGGGTTCTACGAGCAGTACTTC CASSLGGGFYEQYF
13 TRBJ1-4 TRBV30 NA NA TGTGCCTGGAGTCCCCCGACGGGGGGAAAACTGTTTTTT CAWSPPTGGKLFF
13 TRBJ1-1 TRBV4-1 NA NA TGCGCCAGCAGCCAAGCGAGGGACACTGAAGCTTTCTTT CASSQARDTEAFF
15 TRBJ2-2 TRBV14 once NA TGTGCCAGCAGCCAAGTAACAGGGAATGTCGGGGAGCTGTTTTTT CASSQVTGNVGELFF
15 TRBJ1-5 TRBV13 NA TRBD1 TGTGCCAGCAGCTTAGGCAGGGGGCAGATTCAGCCCCAGCATTTT CASSLGRGQIQPQHF
16 TRBJ1-2 TRBV1 once NA TGCACCAGCATCACTAAGAAGGGGGGCGCAAACGATGGCTACACCTTC CTSITKKGGANDGYTF
14 TRBJ1-4 TRBV19 NA NA TGTGCCAGTAGTCCGCAGGCAACTAATGAAAAACTGTTTTTT CASSPQATNEKLFF
13 TRBJ1-2 TRBV4-2 once TRBD1 TGTGCCAGCAGCCGGACAGGCGAGTATGGCTACACCTTC CASSRTGEYGYTF
14 TRBJ1-1 TRBV6-5 NA NA TGTGCCAGCAGTCCGAGGGGGAGGAACACTGAAGCTTTCTTT CASSPRGRNTEAFF
14 TRBJ2-5 TRBV7-8 NA TRBD2 TGTGCCAGCAGCACGACTAGCGCTCAGGGGACCCAGTACTTC CASSTTSAQGTQYF
17 TRBJ2-5 TRBV18 NA NA TGTGCCAGCTCACCTCCCGGGACCTCCCAGCACGGGGAGACCCAGTACTTC CASSPPGTSQHGETQYF
15 TRBJ1-1 TRBV18 NA NA TGTGCCAGCTCAACCGACAGAAACTCGAACACTGAAGCTTTCTTT CASSTDRNSNTEAFF
14 TRBJ1-4 TRBV30 NA NA TGTGCCTGGAGTGGTGGACTTTATAATGAAAAACTGTTTTTT CAWSGGLYNEKLFF
16 TRBJ1-6 TRBV18 NA TRBD1 TGTGCCAGCTCACCGGGGTTGGACAGGGATGATTCACCCCTCCACTTT CASSPGLDRDDSPLHF
14 TRBJ1-2 TRBV2 NA TRBD1 TGTGCCAGCAGTGAAGCGCGGGACAGCTATGGCTACACCTTC CASSEARDSYGYTF
13 TRBJ1-1 TRBV2 few NA TGTGCCAGCAGTGAATGGCAGAGACTTGAAGCTTTCTTT CASSEWQRLEAFF
13 TRBJ2-5 TRBV2 NA NA TGTGCCAGCAGTGATTCCAGGAAAGAGACCCAGTACTTC CASSDSRKETQYF
13 TRBJ1-5 TRBV18 NA NA TGTGCCAGCGGACAGTTGAGCAATCAGCCCCAGCATTTT CASGQLSNQPQHF
14 TRBJ1-5 TRBV19 once NA TGTGCCAGTAGTATACTAGGTAGGCGACAGCCCCAGCATTTT CASSILGRRQPQHF
13 TRBJ1-6 TRBV25-1 NA TRBD1 TGTGCCAGCAGCGGGACAGGGTATTCACCCCTCCACTTT CASSGTGYSPLHF
13 TRBJ2-2 TRBV9 NA NA TGTGCCAGCAGCGTAGTGGTCACCGGGGAGCTGTTTTTT CASSVVVTGELFF
17 TRBJ2-2 TRBV21-1 NA NA TGTGCCAGCACCATCCCGTGGGATTACCCTCTTGGCGGGGAGCTGTTTTTT CASTIPWDYPLGGELFF
15 TRBJ2-2 TRBV5-4 NA TRBD1 TGTGCCAGCAGCACGGGACAGTGGAACACCGGGGAGCTGTTTTTT CASSTGQWNTGELFF
13 TRBJ2-7 TRBV7-2 once NA TGTGCCAGCAGCTCGACCTCTCAAACGGGGCAGTACTTC CASSSTSQTGQYF
12 TRBJ1-2 TRBV2 NA NA TGTGCCAGCAACGGGAAGGGCCCCCCCGACACCTTC CASNGKGPPDTF
14 TRBJ1-4 TRBV13 once NA TGTGCCAGCAGCTTCAGGCGGGTACGAGAAAAACTGTTTTTT CASSFRRVREKLFF
13 TRBJ1-5 TRBV29-1 NA NA TGCAGCGTTGGTCAGAATAGCAATCAGCCCCAGCATTTT CSVGQNSNQPQHF
16 TRBJ1-2 TRBV18 NA NA TGTGCCAGCTCACCACCGGGGCGTCTGGGGAGTGATGGCTACACCTTC CASSPPGRLGSDGYTF
15 TRBJ1-5 TRBV11-2 NA TRBD1 TGTGCCAGCAGCTGGGGACAGGGGCACAATCAGCCCCAGCATTTT CASSWGQGHNQPQHF
19 TRBJ2-3 TRBV5-1 NA TRBD2 TGCGCCAGCAGCTTTCAGTTGACTAGCGGGGGAACTAGCACAGATACGCAGTATTTT CASSFQLTSGGTSTDTQYF
15 TRBJ1-6 TRBV5-1 once NA TGCGCCAGCAGCCACCGGGGCCACATGGATTCACCCCTCCACTTT CASSHRGHMDSPLHF
15 TRBJ1-5 TRBV7-8 NA TRBD1 TGTGCCAGCAGCTTAGGTGGACAGGGGGGGCAGCCCCAGCATTTT CASSLGGQGGQPQHF
14 TRBJ2-6 TRBV5-4 NA NA TGTGCCAGCAGGAGGGAGTCTGGGGCCAACGTCCTGACTTTC CASRRESGANVLTF
15 TRBJ1-3 TRBV5-1 NA NA TGCGCCAGCAGCTTGGCCGCGGGGCTCGGAAACACCATATATTTT CASSLAAGLGNTIYF
11 TRBJ2-4 TRBV2 once NA TGTGCCAGCAGTGAAAGGTGGGTTCAGTACTTC CASSERWVQYF
15 TRBJ1-2 TRBV21-1 NA NA TGTGCCAGCAGCCCCTTCTGGCGGGATAACTATGGCTACACCTTC CASSPFWRDNYGYTF
16 TRBJ2-7 TRBV5-5 NA TRBD2 TGTGCCAGCAGCTTGAGCCTAGCGGGGGGTTCCTACGAGCAGTACTTC CASSLSLAGGSYEQYF
14 TRBJ1-1 TRBV27 NA NA TGTGCCAGCAGTCTGACGGGAGCGAACACTGAAGCTTTCTTT CASSLTGANTEAFF
17 TRBJ2-1 TRBV5-1 NA TRBD2 TGCGCCAGCAGCTTGCGGACTAGCGGGGGGGCGTACAATGAGCAGTTCTTC CASSLRTSGGAYNEQFF
15 TRBJ2-6 TRBV5-1 NA NA TGCGCCAGCAGCTTGCCGACTTCTGGGGCCAACGTCCTGACTTTC CASSLPTSGANVLTF
12 TRBJ2-1 TRBV5-1 NA NA TGCGCCAGCAGCTTGGCCGGGCGGGAGCAGTTCTTC CASSLAGREQFF
18 TRBJ1-4 TRBV10-3 NA TRBD1 TGTGCCATCAGCGCCGAACCGGGACAGGTGGCAACTAATGAAAAACTGTTTTTT CAISAEPGQVATNEKLFF